Listed below are T cell receptor beta chains from one sample, sequenced in a study of T cells after yellow fever vaccination. TCRdb analysed the 5' RACE reads with MiXCR anew, one entry per CDR3 protein. Of about 300,000 distinct CDR3 sequences in the sample, 3% to 4.5% were seen once. The sequencing used PBMCs, collected 5 days after the yellow fever booster vaccination. These receptors originate from a man aged 18 to 35 who received the YFV17D yellow fever vaccine. The CDR3 runs from the conserved cysteine through the conserved F or W. A D gene is named only where the DNA matches it firmly. Not all rows give a size; the values are once, few, many and, for expanded clones, a class.

clone size	D gene	CDR3 length	V gene	J gene	CDR3 DNA	CDR3 protein
few	-	17	TRBV27	TRBJ1-5	TGTGCCAGCAGTTTATATCGAGACAGGTGGGGCAATCAGCCCCAGCATTTT	CASSLYRDRWGNQPQHF
many	-	18	TRBV15	TRBJ2-3	TGTGCCACCAGCTCATCAACTATGACAATGGCCCGAGCAGATACGCAGTATTTT	CATSSSTMTMARADTQYF
-	-	13	TRBV20-1	TRBJ2-1	TGCAGTGCTAGAACGCCCAGGGAGTTAGGGCAGTTCTTC	CSARTPRELGQFF
many	TRBD1	14	TRBV20-1	TRBJ1-5	TGCAGTGCTAGGGGTGACAGGGTTAATCAGCCCCAGCATTTT	CSARGDRVNQPQHF
few	-	14	TRBV10-3	TRBJ1-1	TGTGCCATCAGTGAGACCCAGGGGAAGACTGAAGCTTTCTTT	CAISETQGKTEAFF
many	-	12	TRBV28	TRBJ1-4	TGTGCCAGCACGGCGGCTAATGAAAAACTGTTTTTT	CASTAANEKLFF
many	-	14	TRBV12-3/TRBV12-4	TRBJ2-2	TGTGCCAGCAGTTTCCAGAAAAACACCGGGGAGCTGTTTTTT	CASSFQKNTGELFF
few	-	13	TRBV9	TRBJ2-1	TGTGCCAGCAGCGGGAACACCTACAATGAGCAGTTCTTC	CASSGNTYNEQFF
-	TRBD1	15	TRBV6-1	TRBJ1-5	TGTGCCAGCAGTGAAAGGGGGACAGGGTATCAGCCCCAGCATTTT	CASSERGTGYQPQHF
few	-	15	TRBV19	TRBJ2-2	TGTGCCAGTAGTATATTGGGGGAGTTCACCGGGGAGCTGTTTTTT	CASSILGEFTGELFF
many	-	15	TRBV7-2	TRBJ2-5	TGTGCCAGCAGCCTCTATGTAGACTACCAAGAGACCCAGTACTTC	CASSLYVDYQETQYF
few	TRBD1	16	TRBV11-1	TRBJ2-3	TGTGCCAGCAGCTCGGCCGGGACAGGGGGTATGTTTACGCAGTATTTT	CASSSAGTGGMFTQYF
many	-	18	TRBV12-3/TRBV12-4	TRBJ2-1	TGTGCCAGCAGCACGGCTCAGATTCGTATACGGTCCTACAATGAGCAGTTCTTC	CASSTAQIRIRSYNEQFF
-	TRBD2	15	TRBV20-1	TRBJ2-3	TGCAGTGCTGTGGGGGTCGGGGGGGCGTCAGATACGCAGTATTTT	CSAVGVGGASDTQYF
few	TRBD2	16	TRBV28	TRBJ2-5	TGTGCCAGCAGTTTAAGCAGCGGGGGGGCCCATGAGACCCAGTACTTC	CASSLSSGGAHETQYF
-	TRBD1	13	TRBV20-1	TRBJ1-4	TGCAGTGTCCCAGGGGGCACTAATGAAAAACTGTTTTTT	CSVPGGTNEKLFF
-	-	15	TRBV5-4	TRBJ2-3	TGTGCCAGCAGCCCGAGGAGTTCCGCCAGCGATACGCAGTATTTT	CASSPRSSASDTQYF
few	-	16	TRBV5-1	TRBJ2-2	TGCGCCAGCAGCTTGGGTGGCCGGGTGGTCACCGGGGAGCTGTTTTTT	CASSLGGRVVTGELFF
-	-	16	TRBV4-1	TRBJ1-6	TGCGCCAGCAGCCAAGATGACAGACTCTATAATTCACCCCTCCACTTT	CASSQDDRLYNSPLHF
-	-	19	TRBV7-9	TRBJ2-6	TGTGCCAGCAGCAAGCGCCGAGACAGGGTGGAGGGAGGGGCCAACGTCCTGACTTTC	CASSKRRDRVEGGANVLTF
few	TRBD1	18	TRBV12-3/TRBV12-4	TRBJ2-6	TGTGCCAGCAGATTACCCGGGACAGGCAACTCTGGGGCCAACGTCCTGACTTTC	CASRLPGTGNSGANVLTF
-	-	12	TRBV5-1	TRBJ2-7	TGCGCCAGCACCTTTGGAGGGAACGAGCAGTACTTC	CASTFGGNEQYF
many	-	15	TRBV5-1	TRBJ2-7	TGCGCCAGCAGGACCTTTTCGGACTCCACCTACGAGCAGTACTTC	CASRTFSDSTYEQYF
many	TRBD2	16	TRBV7-9	TRBJ2-1	TGTGCCAGCAGCCCCAGGCGCCTAGCGGGGGGGTATGAGCAGTTCTTC	CASSPRRLAGGYEQFF
few	TRBD1	16	TRBV5-1	TRBJ2-3	TGCGCCAGCAGCGGCGGGACAGGGAGGAATACAGATACGCAGTATTTT	CASSGGTGRNTDTQYF
-	-	14	TRBV4-1	TRBJ1-3	TGCGCCAGCAGCCAAGTTCTAATCGGAAACACCATATATTTT	CASSQVLIGNTIYF
many	-	16	TRBV5-1	TRBJ2-7	TGCGCCAGCAGCTTGGTTCCGCAGCAGGGCGGCTACGAGCAGTACTTC	CASSLVPQQGGYEQYF
many	TRBD1	16	TRBV10-1	TRBJ2-1	TGCGCCAGCAGTGAGGGAAGGACAGGGGACTACAATGAGCAGTTCTTC	CASSEGRTGDYNEQFF
many	-	16	TRBV11-1	TRBJ2-1	TGTGCCAGCAGCTTAGAAGTTTGGGGAGACTACAATGAGCAGTTCTTC	CASSLEVWGDYNEQFF
many	TRBD1	15	TRBV7-2	TRBJ2-2	TGTGCCAGCAGCTTAGGACAGGGAGTGACCGGGGAGCTGTTTTTT	CASSLGQGVTGELFF
many	-	17	TRBV6-2/TRBV6-3	TRBJ2-1	TGTGCCAGCAGTTACTGGCCGAGAGTGTTCTCCTACAATGAGCAGTTCTTC	CASSYWPRVFSYNEQFF
-	-	10	TRBV18	TRBJ1-1	TGTGCCAGCTCACACACTGAAGCTTTCTTT	CASSHTEAFF
many	-	15	TRBV6-5	TRBJ2-5	TGTGCCAGCAGTTACGGGCGAGCTCCGATGGAGACCCAGTACTTC	CASSYGRAPMETQYF
few	TRBD2	15	TRBV12-3/TRBV12-4	TRBJ2-5	TGTGCCAGCAGTCAGCGGGGGGGTAACCAAGAGACCCAGTACTTC	CASSQRGGNQETQYF
many	TRBD1	14	TRBV7-6	TRBJ1-2	TGTGCCAGCAGCCCGACAGGGGGCTCATATGGCTACACCTTC	CASSPTGGSYGYTF
few	TRBD2	14	TRBV5-1	TRBJ2-5	TGCGCCAGCAGCGAAGCGGGGACCAAAGAGACCCAGTACTTC	CASSEAGTKETQYF
few	-	17	TRBV12-3/TRBV12-4	TRBJ1-4	TGTGCCAGCAGTTTAGGAATTCCAGGGACGGCTAATGAAAAACTGTTTTTT	CASSLGIPGTANEKLFF